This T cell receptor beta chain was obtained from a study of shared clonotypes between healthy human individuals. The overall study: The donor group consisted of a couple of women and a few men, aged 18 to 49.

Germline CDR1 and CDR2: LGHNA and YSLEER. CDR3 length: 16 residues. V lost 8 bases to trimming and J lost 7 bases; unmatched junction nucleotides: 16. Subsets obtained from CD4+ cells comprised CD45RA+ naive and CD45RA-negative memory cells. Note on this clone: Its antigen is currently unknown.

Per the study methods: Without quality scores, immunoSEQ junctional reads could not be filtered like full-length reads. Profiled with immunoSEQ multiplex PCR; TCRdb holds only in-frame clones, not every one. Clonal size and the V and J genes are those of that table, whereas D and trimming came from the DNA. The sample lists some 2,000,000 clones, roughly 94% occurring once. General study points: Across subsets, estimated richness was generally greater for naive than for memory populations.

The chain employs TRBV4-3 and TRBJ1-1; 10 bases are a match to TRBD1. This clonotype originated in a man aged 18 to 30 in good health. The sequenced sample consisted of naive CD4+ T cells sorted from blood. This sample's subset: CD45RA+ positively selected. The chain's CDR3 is CASARVIGTGVYEAFF. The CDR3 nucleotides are TGCGCCAGCGCCCGGGTCATAGGGACAGGGGTATATGAAGCTTTCTTT.